The clone carrying this T cell receptor beta chain showed up just a few times. Its antigen is as yet unknown. PCR used 60 Vbeta primers and 13 Jbeta primers. Original handling: Among the unique TCR beta chains that a later analysis counted, about 84 million in all, about 10 million were shared. Method: immunoSEQ multiplex PCR; TCRdb's copy keeps in-frame clones and lacks some. The V and J calls and clone size are taken from that table; D and trimming were inferred from the DNA. There are tens of thousands of clones in the sample; 60% to 80% occur only once, and 5% to 6.5% lies in the top ten. This CDR3 contains 10 residues. Germline CDR1 reads SGHTS; CDR2 reads YDEGEE. V was clipped by 5 bases and J by 7 bases, with 6 bases between them. These data are taken from a study of cytomegalovirus exposure and HLA in healthy donors. Overall study results and limits: Earlier findings revealed that most TCR beta V segments proved productive either about 87% or about 30% of the time. TCR beta V- and J-gene trimming was later associated with a missense DCLRE1C variant. Later work showed greater clonal expansion in HLA-associated TCR beta chains than in equally common others.

The sample comprised PBMCs. The chain uses TRBV5-8 and TRBJ1-2; maybe TRBD1 (5 bases). This clonotype was obtained from a woman aged 30 to 39 in good health and CMV-seronegative. CDR3 in DNA: TGTGCCAGCAGTAGGGGTGGCTACACCTTC. This gives the protein CASSRGGYTF.